This T cell receptor (beta chain) appears in the sequencing data of a study of blood T cells in healthy people across ages. The CDR3 spans 15 residues. Germline CDR1 reads LGHDT; CDR2 reads YNNKEL (reference sequence). The V gene lost 1 base and the J gene lost 7 bases, with 17 bases spanning the gap. A second about 7 to 12 cycle PCR used barcoded and J-beta primers. TCRdb re-called the 5' RACE reads through MiXCR, storing one row per CDR3 protein. The sample gives about a million distinct CDR3 sequences, roughly two fifths of which show up once; roughly 14% is in the top ten. This clonotype has only a few counts.

The V gene is TRBV3-1, the J gene TRBJ2-7; D is perhaps TRBD1 (5 bases). This clonotype was obtained from a man between 18 and 29 years old in good health. The material sequenced was blood. The CDR3 DNA is TGTGCCAGCAGCCAAGGTAGAAGGGGCGCTCATGAGCAGTACTTC. It translates to CASSQGRRGAHEQYF.